A single sample is the source of the 3 T cell receptor beta chains below, sequenced in a study of blood T cell repertoires in COVID-19 (dated by TCRdb to about 2020). Receptors were amplified or captured by the immunoSEQ multiplex PCR assay. Sourced from immuneACCESS, this table was stored by TCRdb with only in-frame sequences that have V and J called. A share of the clones is absent; for the studies checked, an unresolved V gene accounts for under half, and the remainder has no known explanation. The sample table contains approximately 210,000 clones; only one count was recorded for around four fifths of them. The top ten hold around 1% of the sample. Sequenced material: peripheral blood. The receptors come from a man in his 60s with COVID-19, enrolled during active disease.

This chain links TRBV20-1 with TRBJ1-5; 7 bases match TRBD1. This CDR3 is built from 15 residues. Per germline, CDR1 DFQATT and CDR2 SNEGSKA (reference sequence). With 3 bases clipped from V and 5 bases from J, the junction kept 10 bases outside the gene matches. CDR3 bases: TGCAGTGCTAGTCGGCAGGGGGGTACCCATCAGCCCCAGCATTTT. It codes for CSASRQGGTHQPQHF.

The V gene is TRBV30, the J gene TRBJ1-4, with 10 bases matching TRBD1. The ends lost 0 bases at V and 4 bases at J; junction bases unmatched: 2. The germline V gene encodes CDR1 GTSNPN and CDR2 SVGIG (reference sequence). This CDR3 has 15 amino acids. The CDR3 reads CAWSVRTGGNEKLFF. CDR3 in DNA: TGTGCCTGGAGTGTACGGACAGGGGGTAATGAAAAACTGTTTTTT.

This chain links TRBV24-1 with TRBJ1-6; 7 bases are a match to TRBD1. Germline-derived CDR1 and CDR2 are KGHDR and SFDVKD. CDR3 length: 14 amino acids. The junction had 5 bases not matched to a gene; V was cut back by 6 bases and J by 7 bases. CDR3 nucleotides: TGTGCCACCAGTCTCGGGACAGACAATTCACCCCTCCACTTT. Its protein product is CATSLGTDNSPLHF.